This TCR beta chain stems from a study of technical replicates of blood from several donors. Produced via immunoSEQ multiplex PCR; TCRdb's table is partial and in-frame only. The sample lists some 80,000 clones; about 81% were seen once. The specimen was PBMCs. The TCR sequence derives from a human donor in good health. Some clones in this sample may be carry-over from other donors' samples.

CDR3 coding DNA: TGTGCCAGCAGCTTAGCCGACGGACAGACGTACGAGCAGTACTTC. This sequence encodes CASSLADGQTYEQYF. The chain employs TRBV7-9 and TRBJ2-7; D perhaps matches TRBD1 (6 bases). The germline V and J ends were trimmed by 0 bases and 4 bases, with 13 bases remaining between them. Germline assignment: CDR1 SEHNR and CDR2 FQNEAQ (reference sequence). This CDR3 has 15 residues.